These 9 T cell receptor beta chains came from one sample sequenced in a study of tumor and adjacent non-tumor tissue in lung cancer. Three rounds of nested PCR, following a modified ARM-PCR protocol, produced the TCRbeta library. One entry per CDR3 protein, called by TCRdb with MiXCR from the multiplex PCR reads. This sample has 200,000 to 250,000 distinct CDR3 sequences, with around 71% found just once. RNA was extracted from bulk tissue without any cell sorting. The sample was lung tumor tissue. The receptors were gathered from a man aged 60 to 75 with non-small cell lung cancer.

As for this clonotype: Given a much more abundant clone one base away, this may be a read error. The rearrangement uses TRBV20-1 and TRBJ2-5; TRBD2 matches 11 bases. Germline trimming cut 3 bases from V and 2 bases from J; bases unmatched to any gene: 11. In germline, CDR1 is DFQATT, CDR2 SNEGSKA (reference sequence). This CDR3 is 17 amino acids long. DNA of the CDR3: TGCAGTGCTAGTCCCCAGACTAGCGGGATCCTTCAAGAGACCCAGTACTTC. Translation gives CSASPQTSGILQETQYF.

On this clonotype: Germline is not matched at one junction end, which may reflect a read error. The V and J genes are TRBV30 and TRBJ2-3, with 8 bases lining up with TRBD2. The germline gives CDR1 GTSNPN, CDR2 SVGIG (reference sequence). This CDR3 has 17 amino acids. The CDR3 protein is CAWSVGAGVGPIDTQFF. The CDR3 DNA sequence: TGTGCCTGGAGTGTCGGAGCGGGAGTGGGTCCCATAGATACGCAGTTTTTT.

Notes on this clonotype: A much larger clonotype is one base distant, so this may be a read error. The conserved phenylalanine or tryptophan is not found at the CDR3 terminus, so this likely reflects a read error. V usage is TRBV29-1 and J usage is TRBJ2-5; a possible D gene is TRBD2 (7 bases). Trimming left V 0 bases short and J 6 bases short, with 14 bases between. The germline CDR1 and CDR2 sequences are SQVTM and ANQGSEA. The CDR3 has 14 residues. The CDR3 sequence is CSVEEGGVGKTQYL. In DNA form, the CDR3 reads TGCAGCGTTGAAGAAGGGGGGGTGGGAAAGACCCAGTACTTA.

Notes on this clonotype: Being one base from a much bigger clone, this may be a read error. This chain connects TRBV12-3 or TRBV12-4 to TRBJ2-7; D possibly matches TRBD1 or TRBD2 (6 bases each). V lost 2 bases, J lost 3 bases, and 11 bases lay in between. The CDR3 covers 14 residues. The CDR3 nucleotides are TGTGCCAGCAGTTTAATTAGGGGGGTCTACGAGCAGTACTTC. It encodes CASSLIRGVYEQYF.

This clonotype came up many times. The chain carries TRBV28 and TRBJ1-5, with TRBD1 as a possible D gene (5 bases). The CDR3 spans 14 residues. The ends were cut back, 3 bases at V and 4 bases at J, with 10 bases in the middle. From germline, CDR1 is MDHEN and CDR2 SYDVKM. CDR3 amino acids: CASSFGQGNQPQHF. The CDR3 nucleotides are TGTGCCAGCAGTTTCGGGCAGGGTAATCAGCCCCAGCATTTT.

On this clonotype: An end of the junction differs from the germline gene, which may be a read error. The chain is built from TRBV20-1 and TRBJ2-7; the D gene is possibly TRBD2 (5 bases). Germline V lookup: CDR1 DFQATT, CDR2 SNEGSKA (reference sequence). CDR3 length: 11 residues. This CDR3 reads CSALADYKQYF. For the CDR3, the DNA is TGCAGTGCCTTAGCAGACTACAAGCAGTACTTC.

Of note for this clonotype: A much bigger clone sits one base away, suggesting this may be a read error. The chain has TRBV29-1 and TRBJ2-2; D not resolved. The germline CDR1 and CDR2 sequences are SQVTM and ANQGSEA. The CDR3 has 13 amino acids. Trimming shortened V by 4 bases and J by 3 bases, and 9 bases separated the two germline ends. The DNA of the CDR3 is TGCAGCGTTGGGATAGGGTACACCGGGGAGCTGTTTTTT. It is translated as CSVGIGYTGELFF.

Comment on this clonotype: One end of the junction fails to match germline, which may point to a read error. The V and J genes are TRBV20-1 and TRBJ2-2; tentatively, D is TRBD1 (5 bases). Germline CDR1 and CDR2: DFQATT and SNEGSKA (reference sequence). The CDR3 is 16 residues long. The CDR3 bases are TGCAGTGCCAGGGCAGGGCCCATTTCTTTCACCGTGGAGCTGTTTTTT. Translated, it gives CSARAGPISFTVELFF.

For this clonotype: This may come from a read error, since a much larger clone is one base off. The V call is TRBV20-1, the J call TRBJ1-5; 10 bases map to TRBD1. The J call could be wrong; TRBJ2-3 is a better fit for the DNA end. CDR3 length equals 14 residues. From germline, CDR1 is DFQATT and CDR2 SNEGSKA (reference sequence). CDR3: CSARQGASDQPQYF. The CDR3 coding sequence is TGCAGTGCTCGACAGGGGGCCTCCGATCAGCCCCAGTATTTT.